These T cell receptor beta chains were read from a single sample in a study of blood T cell repertoires in COVID-19. The protocol was immunoSEQ multiplex PCR, while the TCRdb copy is restricted to in-frame clones and leaves out a portion. The repertoire consists of more than 350,000 clones, with 80% to 90% occurring once and the leading ten covering 10%. Sequenced input: peripheral blood. The receptors here all came from a woman aged 30 to 39 with COVID-19, enrolled during active disease. The CDR3 runs from the conserved cysteine through the conserved F or W. D genes are given only for firm matches. Clone size is shown for a subset of rows, as once, few, many or a class of expanded clone.

size | J | D | V | CDR3 | DNA
. | TRBJ1-6 | TRBD1 | TRBV7-9 | CASSPTRTGRNSPLHF | TGTGCCAGCAGCCCCACTAGGACAGGGAGAAATTCACCCCTCCACTTT
. | TRBJ2-1 | TRBD1 | TRBV9 | CASSVEGQGRYNEQFF | TGTGCCAGCAGCGTAGAGGGACAGGGAAGGTACAATGAGCAGTTCTTC
. | TRBJ2-2 | . | TRBV6-6 | CASSPRGGANTGELFF | TGTGCCAGCTCCCCGCGGGGCGGAGCGAACACCGGGGAGCTGTTTTTT
. | TRBJ2-2 | . | TRBV6-5 | CASRHRVVTGELFF | TGTGCCAGCAGACACAGGGTGGTCACCGGGGAGCTGTTTTTT
. | TRBJ1-5 | TRBD1 | TRBV11-2 | CASSLQGLDQPQHF | TGTGCCAGCAGCCTACAGGGGCTGGATCAGCCCCAGCATTTT
. | TRBJ2-5 | . | TRBV10-1 | CASSDRQTQETQYF | TGCGCCAGCAGTGATCGACAGACCCAAGAGACCCAGTACTTC
. | TRBJ2-2 | TRBD2 | TRBV5-1 | CASSSKLAGDGTGELFF | TGCGCCAGCAGCTCCAAACTAGCGGGAGATGGCACCGGGGAGCTGTTTTTT
. | TRBJ2-3 | . | TRBV27 | CASSLPGVPDTQYF | TGTGCCAGCAGTTTACCAGGGGTCCCAGATACGCAGTATTTT
. | TRBJ1-1 | . | TRBV19 | CASSVNTEAFF | TGTGCCAGTAGCGTGAACACTGAAGCTTTCTTT
few | TRBJ2-2 | . | TRBV6-1 | CASSEMEPTGELFF | TGTGCCAGCAGTGAAATGGAGCCCACCGGGGAGCTGTTTTTT
. | TRBJ2-3 | TRBD2 | TRBV2 | CASSERTSGTPDSTDTQYF | TGTGCCAGCAGCGAAAGGACTAGCGGGACCCCTGATAGCACAGATACGCAGTATTTT
. | TRBJ2-3 | . | TRBV19 | CASTLSASSTDTQYF | TGTGCCAGTACGTTGAGCGCCTCTAGCACAGATACGCAGTATTTT
. | TRBJ1-1 | . | TRBV7-9 | CASSSTGNTEAFF | TGTGCCAGCAGCTCTACAGGGAACACTGAAGCTTTCTTT
once | TRBJ2-2 | TRBD1 | TRBV6-4 | CASRREGQGTGELFF | TGTGCCAGCAGGCGCGAGGGACAGGGCACCGGGGAGCTGTTTTTT
. | TRBJ1-2 | . | TRBV27 | CASRPTGKGGYTF | TGTGCCAGCAGACCAACAGGGAAGGGTGGCTACACCTTC
. | TRBJ2-3 | . | TRBV10-1 | CASSFAGEDTQYF | TGCGCCAGCAGTTTCGCAGGCGAGGATACGCAGTATTTT
few | TRBJ2-1 | . | TRBV7-3 | CASSSLGARYNEQFF | TGTGCCAGCAGCTCGCTCGGTGCCCGCTACAATGAGCAGTTCTTC
. | TRBJ1-1 | . | TRBV28 | CASSSPRGYTEAFF | TGTGCCAGCAGTTCCCCCCGGGGGTACACTGAAGCTTTCTTT
. | TRBJ2-1 | TRBD2 | TRBV5-6 | CASSLNSLAGLQFF | TGTGCCAGCAGCCTCAATTCTCTAGCGGGGCTGCAGTTCTTC
. | TRBJ1-5 | TRBD1 | TRBV18 | CASSPSGGGNQPQHF | TGTGCCAGCTCACCATCAGGGGGCGGCAATCAGCCCCAGCATTTT
few | TRBJ2-2 | . | TRBV27 | CATGVWATGELFF | TGTGCCACGGGGGTCTGGGCTACCGGGGAGCTGTTTTTT
. | TRBJ1-3 | TRBD1 | TRBV7-2 | CASSFLRGASGNTIYF | TGTGCCAGCAGCTTCCTCAGGGGGGCGTCCGGAAACACCATATATTTT
few | TRBJ2-5 | . | TRBV20-1 | CSASGQETQYF | TGCAGTGCTAGCGGGCAAGAGACCCAGTACTTC
few | TRBJ2-7 | . | TRBV7-2 | CASSLATAYEQYF | TGTGCCAGCAGCTTAGCGACAGCCTACGAGCAGTACTTC
. | TRBJ2-5 | . | TRBV2 | CASSEAVRAWGETQYF | TGTGCCAGCAGTGAAGCGGTCAGGGCATGGGGCGAGACCCAGTACTTC
. | TRBJ2-7 | TRBD1 | TRBV19 | CASSDLTGGSYEQYF | TGTGCCAGTAGTGACCTGACAGGGGGCAGCTACGAGCAGTACTTC
. | TRBJ2-3 | TRBD1 | TRBV18 | CASSVDRLSTDTQYF | TGTGCCAGCTCGGTGGACAGGCTTAGCACAGATACGCAGTATTTT
once | TRBJ1-4 | . | TRBV18 | CASSPLTIIGRGNEKLFF | TGTGCCAGCTCACCACTCACGATAATCGGCAGGGGCAATGAAAAACTGTTTTTT
. | TRBJ2-3 | . | TRBV29-1 | CSVDSGSTDTQYF | TGCAGCGTGGACAGCGGTAGCACAGATACGCAGTATTTT
. | TRBJ1-3 | . | TRBV4-2 | CASSQLDRSSGNTIYF | TGTGCCAGCAGCCAACTCGACAGGTCGTCTGGAAACACCATATATTTT
. | TRBJ2-2 | TRBD1 | TRBV7-8 | CASSRRDRGTGELFF | TGTGCCAGCAGCCGCCGGGACAGAGGCACCGGGGAGCTGTTTTTT
. | TRBJ1-1 | . | TRBV30 | CAWSRDTYTEAFF | TGTGCCTGGAGCCGGGACACCTACACTGAAGCTTTCTTT
. | TRBJ2-7 | TRBD1 | TRBV6-5 | CASSRGQGADEQYF | TGTGCCAGCAGCCGGGGACAGGGGGCGGACGAGCAGTACTTC
. | TRBJ2-2 | . | TRBV21-1 | CASSPGQGAGELFF | TGTGCCAGCAGCCCGGGACAGGGGGCCGGGGAGCTGTTTTTT
. | TRBJ1-5 | TRBD1 | TRBV10-1 | CASIPGGSNQPQHF | TGCGCCAGCATCCCAGGGGGCAGCAATCAGCCCCAGCATTTT
. | TRBJ2-7 | TRBD1 | TRBV2 | CASSKGRGRYEQYF | TGTGCCAGCAGTAAGGGCAGGGGGAGATACGAGCAGTACTTC
. | TRBJ1-3 | . | TRBV6-5 | CASRAGATGNTIYF | TGTGCCAGCAGAGCAGGGGCGACTGGAAACACCATATATTTT
. | TRBJ2-7 | TRBD1 | TRBV28 | CASGSGQGTEQYF | TGTGCCAGCGGTTCGGGACAGGGGACCGAGCAGTACTTC
. | TRBJ2-5 | . | TRBV7-2 | CASRRRQVEETQYF | TGTGCCAGCAGACGAAGACAAGTAGAAGAGACCCAGTACTTC
few | TRBJ1-1 | . | TRBV6-5 | CASRTIQGVRAFF | TGTGCCAGCAGGACGATACAGGGCGTTCGAGCTTTCTTT
. | TRBJ2-2 | TRBD2 | TRBV19 | CASRRGRGNTGELFF | TGTGCCAGTAGGAGAGGGAGGGGTAACACCGGGGAGCTGTTTTTT
. | TRBJ1-5 | . | TRBV27 | CASSPRAASNQPQHF | TGTGCCAGCAGTCCCAGGGCCGCTTCCAATCAGCCCCAGCATTTT
. | TRBJ1-4 | . | TRBV28 | CASSLSGHARNEKLFF | TGTGCCAGCAGTTTATCGGGACACGCTAGGAATGAAAAACTGTTTTTT
. | TRBJ2-3 | . | TRBV5-4 | CASSLDGRLTDTQYF | TGTGCCAGCAGCTTGGACGGCAGGTTGACAGATACGCAGTATTTT
. | TRBJ2-1 | TRBD2 | TRBV19 | CASSIEGGRMYNEQFF | TGTGCCAGTAGTATAGAGGGAGGGAGGATGTACAATGAGCAGTTCTTC
. | TRBJ2-1 | . | TRBV9 | CASSPGGQLSGVAYNEQFF | TGTGCCAGCAGCCCAGGAGGACAGTTATCCGGAGTAGCCTACAATGAGCAGTTCTTC
. | TRBJ1-5 | TRBD1 | TRBV28 | CASSLDRGIAQPQHF | TGTGCCAGCAGTTTAGACAGGGGAATAGCTCAGCCCCAGCATTTT
. | TRBJ2-7 | TRBD2 | TRBV5-4 | CASSLGLANEQYF | TGTGCCAGCAGCTTGGGACTAGCAAATGAGCAGTACTTC
. | TRBJ2-5 | . | TRBV12-3/TRBV12-4 | CASSLVQQETQYF | TGTGCCAGCAGTTTAGTACAGCAAGAGACCCAGTACTTC
. | TRBJ2-2 | . | TRBV3-1/TRBV3-2 | CASSQKDSFGELFF | TGTGCCAGCAGCCAAAAGGACTCGTTCGGGGAGCTGTTTTTT
. | TRBJ2-2 | . | TRBV21-1 | CASGADRVNTGELFF | TGTGCCAGCGGAGCCGACAGGGTGAACACCGGGGAGCTGTTTTTT
. | TRBJ2-7 | . | TRBV2 | CASSEAISYEQYF | TGTGCCAGCAGTGAGGCCATTTCCTACGAGCAGTACTTC
. | TRBJ2-5 | TRBD1 | TRBV5-1 | CASSGGDRAARETQYF | TGCGCCAGCAGCGGGGGGGACAGGGCGGCTCGAGAGACCCAGTACTTC
once | TRBJ2-4 | . | TRBV7-2 | CASSLELLAKNIQYF | TGTGCCAGCAGCTTAGAGCTCTTAGCCAAAAACATTCAGTACTTC